These T cell receptor beta chains were read from a single sample in a study of CD4 T cells in relation to SARS-CoV-2 and coronaviruses. The table came from immunoSEQ multiplex PCR; TCRdb's copy has only in-frame clones and leaves some out. The top ten clones hold approximately 1.5% of a sample with some 43,000 clones, more than 65% of them seen once. These receptors' antigens are unknown. Source material: naive CD4+ T cells from PBMCs, cultured in vitro. The receptors shown here come from an adult with COVID-19. The CDR3 runs from the conserved cysteine through the conserved F or W. A D gene is named only where the DNA matches it firmly.

v_gene	d_gene	j_gene	CDR3nt	CDR3aa
TRBV11-2	.	TRBJ1-1	TGTGCCACCCACCGATCCCGTCCCACTGAAGCTTTCTTT	CATHRSRPTEAFF
TRBV11-1	TRBD1	TRBJ2-3	TGTGCCAGCAGCTTGGACAGGGGGACAGATACGCAGTATTTT	CASSLDRGTDTQYF
TRBV24-1	.	TRBJ2-5	TGTGCCACCAGTGATTTGCGGAGTAGTACCCAAGAGACCCAGTACTTC	CATSDLRSSTQETQYF
TRBV7-2	.	TRBJ2-6	TGTGCCAGCAGCTTGTTTCTGCTATCCTCTGGGGCCAACGTCCTGACTTTC	CASSLFLLSSGANVLTF
TRBV7-2	.	TRBJ2-5	TGTGCCAGCAGCTGGCGGAGACAAGAGACCCAGTACTTC	CASSWRRQETQYF
TRBV28	.	TRBJ2-3	TGTGCCAGCAGTTTAGGGGACGTAACAGATACGCAGTATTTT	CASSLGDVTDTQYF
TRBV27	.	TRBJ2-3	TGTGCCAGCAGTCCCCTGGGACAAGCAGATACGCAGTATTTT	CASSPLGQADTQYF
TRBV4-1	.	TRBJ1-5	TGCGCCAGCAGCCCCAGTGGGCAGGGCGTTCAGCCCCAGCATTTT	CASSPSGQGVQPQHF
TRBV7-9	.	TRBJ2-1	TGTGCCAGCAGCTCAAGAGGTAGAATACCTTACAATGAGCAGTTCTTC	CASSSRGRIPYNEQFF
TRBV30	TRBD1	TRBJ2-6	TGTGCCTGGAGTGTACGGGCAGGGGGCTCTGGGGCCAACGTCCTGACTTTC	CAWSVRAGGSGANVLTF
TRBV19	.	TRBJ2-3	TGTGCCAGTAGTAAGTCAGATACGCAGTATTTT	CASSKSDTQYF
TRBV6-1	.	TRBJ1-1	TGTGCCAGCAGTGATCAGGGGTTCACTGAAGCTTTCTTT	CASSDQGFTEAFF
TRBV27	TRBD2	TRBJ2-1	TGTGCCAGCAGTTCCGGGACTAGCGTTTACAATGAGCAGTTCTTC	CASSSGTSVYNEQFF
TRBV7-3	.	TRBJ2-5	TGTGCCAGCAGCCCATCCCCGGGGCCCGGAGAGACCCAGTACTTC	CASSPSPGPGETQYF
TRBV18	TRBD2	TRBJ2-1	TGTGCCAGCCTCTCCCAAGGACTAGCGGGAGCGGGTGAGCAGTTCTTC	CASLSQGLAGAGEQFF
TRBV3-1/TRBV3-2	TRBD1	TRBJ1-1	TGTGCCAGCAGCCTCCGACGCCGGGACAGGATAGGGAACACTGAAGCTTTCTTT	CASSLRRRDRIGNTEAFF
TRBV5-1	.	TRBJ2-3	TGCGCCAGCAGCTACGGGGCGGACCCTAGCACGAATACGCAGTATTTT	CASSYGADPSTNTQYF
TRBV2	TRBD1	TRBJ2-3	TGTGCCAGCAGGCGCGGACAGGGGAGTGTGACAGATACGCAGTATTTT	CASRRGQGSVTDTQYF
TRBV6-2/TRBV6-3	.	TRBJ2-7	TGTGCCAGCAGTAGGGGGGAGGAGGGCCCCTACGAGCAGTACTTC	CASSRGEEGPYEQYF
TRBV24-1	TRBD2	TRBJ2-7	TGTGCCACCGGGCTAGCGGGGACCTACGAGCAGTACTTC	CATGLAGTYEQYF
TRBV27	TRBD2	TRBJ2-5	TGTGCCAGCAGTCAGAGGACTAGCGGGAGATTAGTGGAGACCCAGTACTTC	CASSQRTSGRLVETQYF
TRBV19	.	TRBJ2-1	TGTGCCAGTAGTATTTTAAGTGGAGGACTCAATGAGCAGTTCTTC	CASSILSGGLNEQFF
TRBV4-3	TRBD1	TRBJ1-1	TGCGCCAGCAGCGACCGGGACAGATTAAAAGCTTTCTTT	CASSDRDRLKAFF
TRBV12-5	.	TRBJ2-1	TGTGCTAGTGGTTTGGGAACCCTACTAGGACCGAACAATGAGCAGTTCTTC	CASGLGTLLGPNNEQFF
TRBV6-6	TRBD2	TRBJ2-7	TGTGCCAGCAGTTACGCGGGAGGGTACTACGAGCAGTACTTC	CASSYAGGYYEQYF
TRBV15	.	TRBJ2-7	TGTGCCACAGAGCTGCGGAACTACGAGCAGTACTTC	CATELRNYEQYF
TRBV6-2/TRBV6-3	TRBD2	TRBJ2-5	TGTGCCAGCAGTTACCCAACCCTAGCGGGAGGCAGCCGGAGAGAGACCCAGTACTTC	CASSYPTLAGGSRRETQYF
TRBV11-1	.	TRBJ1-3	TGTGCCAGCAGACCTTCAAGAGTTGGAAACACCATATATTTT	CASRPSRVGNTIYF
TRBV18	TRBD1	TRBJ2-3	TGTGCCAGCTCACGAAGCAGGGGGACAGATACGCAGTATTTT	CASSRSRGTDTQYF
TRBV19	.	TRBJ1-5	TGTGCCAGTAGACAGGGCAGGGGATCGAATCAGCCCCAGCATTTT	CASRQGRGSNQPQHF
TRBV18	.	TRBJ2-7	TGTGCCAGCTCACCACGGGACGAGCAGTACTTC	CASSPRDEQYF